This TCR beta chain was documented in a study of blood T cell repertoires in COVID-19. In the study overall: From the United States, Italy and Spain came samples of acute and convalescent COVID-19. The cDNA or gDNA used as material had been derived from T cells, B-cell-depleted T cells, or PBMCs.

This CDR3 is built from 14 residues. CDR1 is LNHDA, CDR2 SQIVND, per germline (reference sequence). V was cut by 3 bases and J by 8 bases, with 14 bases left in between. Recruits, aged 18 to 89 years, lived in 24 US areas. Cohort 3 recovery required two negative PCRs, clearance, or symptom resolution. The repertoire was sequenced with immunoSEQ multiplex PCR; TCRdb's copy has only in-frame clones and lacks some. The sample yields over 250,000 clones, 90% seen once. The origin of this receptor is a woman in her 30s who had recovered from COVID-19. This chain joins TRBV19 and TRBJ2-1, with a weak D call TRBD2 (5 bases). Sequencing was done on a sample of PBMCs or T cells enriched from blood (not recorded which). The CDR3 DNA follows: TGTGCCAGTAGTATCCCCTCACTAGTAGATGAGCAGTTCTTC. Protein sequence: CASSIPSLVDEQFF.